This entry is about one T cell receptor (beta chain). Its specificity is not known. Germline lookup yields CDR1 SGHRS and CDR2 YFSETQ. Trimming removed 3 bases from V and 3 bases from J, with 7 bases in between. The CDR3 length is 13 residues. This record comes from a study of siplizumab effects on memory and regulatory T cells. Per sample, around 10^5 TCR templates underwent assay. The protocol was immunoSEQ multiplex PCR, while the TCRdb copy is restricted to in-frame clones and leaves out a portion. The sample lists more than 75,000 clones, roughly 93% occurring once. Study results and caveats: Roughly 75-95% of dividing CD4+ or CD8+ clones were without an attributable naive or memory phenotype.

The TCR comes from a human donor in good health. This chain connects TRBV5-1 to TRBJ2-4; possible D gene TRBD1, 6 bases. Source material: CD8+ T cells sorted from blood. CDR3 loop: CASSSGDKNIQYF. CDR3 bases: TGCGCCAGCAGCTCAGGGGACAAAAACATTCAGTACTTC.